This T cell receptor beta chain emerged from a study of blood T cell repertoires in COVID-19. This CDR3 has 13 residues. J lost 6 bases, V lost 6 bases, and 8 bases had no gene match. Germline V gene data show CDR1 as LNHDA and CDR2 as SQIVND (reference sequence). Generated by immunoSEQ multiplex PCR, the TCRdb table keeps only in-frame clones and is missing some. This table holds about 260,000 clones, 86% found once. The material sequenced was peripheral blood. V and J are TRBV19 and TRBJ2-7; TRBD1 aligns across 7 bases. The source is a man aged 35-49 years with active or convalescent COVID-19. Written as DNA, the CDR3 is TGTGCCAGTAGCCAAAAGACAGGGACCGAGCAGTACTTC. It encodes CASSQKTGTEQYF.